In this sample, the clone carrying this T cell receptor (beta chain) turned up once. The assay was immunoSEQ multiplex PCR, and TCRdb's table has in-frame clones only and misses some. The sample holds roughly 150,000 clones; more than 70% are singletons and the top ten take 15% to 20%. This sample stems from a study of blood T cell repertoires in COVID-19. Study context: T cells, B-cell-depleted T cells, or PBMCs provided the cDNA or gDNA that served as material.

V trimming: 0 bases; J trimming: 0 bases; junction bases outside the gene matches: 8. Germline lookup yields CDR1 SGDLS and CDR2 YYNGEE. This CDR3 is 19 amino acids long. The clonotype comes from a woman between 65 and 79 years old who had recovered from COVID-19. The chain is built from TRBV9 and TRBJ2-6; TRBD2 matches at 8 bases. Sequences were obtained from peripheral blood. The CDR3 sequence: CASSVVRGGAPSGANVLTF. The CDR3 DNA reads TGTGCCAGCAGCGTAGTTCGGGGGGGGGCCCCCTCTGGGGCCAACGTCCTGACTTTC.